Listed below are T cell receptor beta chains from one sample, sequenced in a study of blood T cells in healthy people across ages. TCRdb analysed the 5' RACE reads with MiXCR anew, one entry per CDR3 protein. The sample lists about 970,000 distinct CDR3 sequences; 51% were seen once. Sequencing was carried out using blood. All receptors derive from a woman aged 55-69 years in good health. CDR3s include the opening cysteine and the closing phenylalanine or tryptophan. A D gene is named only where the DNA matches it firmly. Expanded clones are given a class, and other clones once, few, many or no size at all.

clone size	V gene	D gene	J gene	CDR3 DNA	CDR3 protein
-	TRBV29-1	TRBD2	TRBJ2-1	TGCAGCGGGACTAGCGGGACTAGCTCCTACAATGAGCAGTTCTTC	CSGTSGTSSYNEQFF
-	TRBV4-3	-	TRBJ2-7	TGCGCCAGCAGCCACTCGGGGGGCAGGGACACCTACGAGCAGTACTTC	CASSHSGGRDTYEQYF
-	TRBV20-1	TRBD2	TRBJ2-1	TGCAGTGCTAGACTAGCGGGGGGGTCGCGGCAGTTCTTC	CSARLAGGSRQFF
few	TRBV5-5	-	TRBJ2-7	TGTGCCAGCAGCTCGGCCAATTTCGGAGGGGACGAGCAGTACTTC	CASSSANFGGDEQYF
-	TRBV28	-	TRBJ1-2	TGTGCCAGCAGTTTGGTCAGGGCCATCTATGGCTACACCTTC	CASSLVRAIYGYTF
-	TRBV27	-	TRBJ2-7	TGTGCCAGCAGTCCTTCGTCGTTCGCCGAGCAGTACTTC	CASSPSSFAEQYF
few	TRBV5-1	TRBD1	TRBJ2-7	TGCGCCAGCAGCTTGGCCGGGACAGGGGGCGCTGAGCAGTACTTC	CASSLAGTGGAEQYF
-	TRBV25-1	-	TRBJ1-6	TGTGCCAGCAGTGACGCAGGGGATATCTCACCCCTCCACTTT	CASSDAGDISPLHF
few	TRBV7-2	TRBD1	TRBJ2-4	TGTGCCAGCGGATACAGGGGAGCCAAAAACATTCAGTACTTC	CASGYRGAKNIQYF
-	TRBV29-1	-	TRBJ2-4	TGCAGCGTTGAAGATCGCCAGGGGACAGCCAAAAACATTCAGTACTTC	CSVEDRQGTAKNIQYF
few	TRBV5-1	TRBD2	TRBJ2-1	TGCGCCAGCAAAGGTGGGGGGGATGAGCAGTTCTTC	CASKGGGDEQFF
-	TRBV20-1	TRBD1	TRBJ1-5	TGCAGTGCTAGAGCTCCGAGACAGGGAAGATTGGATCAGCCCCAGCATTTT	CSARAPRQGRLDQPQHF
-	TRBV28	-	TRBJ2-7	TGTGCCAGCATAGGCGACTTCTACGAGCAGTACTTC	CASIGDFYEQYF
-	TRBV3-1	-	TRBJ1-2	TGTGCCAGCAGCCAAGATAGTCGGGCTAACTATGGCTACACCTTC	CASSQDSRANYGYTF
-	TRBV6-2/TRBV6-3	TRBD1	TRBJ2-3	TGTGCCATCCAACAGGGGGATGCGTACACAGATACGCAGTATTTT	CAIQQGDAYTDTQYF
few	TRBV29-1	-	TRBJ2-6	TGCAGCGTTGAATCAGCCTCTGGGGCCAACGTCCTGACTTTC	CSVESASGANVLTF
-	TRBV7-2	-	TRBJ1-4	TGTGCCAGCAGCTGGAGCCGGAGGGAAAAACTGTTTTTT	CASSWSRREKLFF
many	TRBV28	-	TRBJ2-1	TGTGCCAGCACGCCTCCTCGCGGCCCCCAGTTCTTC	CASTPPRGPQFF
-	TRBV20-1	-	TRBJ2-1	TGCAGTGCTAGAGTTTCTAGCAGGAGAGGGATCAATGAGCAGTTCTTC	CSARVSSRRGINEQFF
-	TRBV12-3/TRBV12-4	TRBD1	TRBJ2-7	TGTGCCAGCAGTGACTGGGGACAGGGCCACGAGCAGTACTTC	CASSDWGQGHEQYF
-	TRBV30	-	TRBJ2-1	TGTGCCTGGATGCGACTAGGGGACCACAATGAGCAGTTCTTC	CAWMRLGDHNEQFF
-	TRBV12-3/TRBV12-4	-	TRBJ2-7	TGTGCCAGCAGCTACCTTCCGGGCTTGCAGTACTTC	CASSYLPGLQYF
-	TRBV5-4	TRBD1	TRBJ1-2	TGTGCCAGCAGCCCCGGGACAGGGGGGACGTATGGCTACACCTTC	CASSPGTGGTYGYTF
-	TRBV12-3/TRBV12-4	-	TRBJ1-2	TGTGCCAGCAGTTGGTTTTCGGACAATCCTAACTATGGCTACACCTTC	CASSWFSDNPNYGYTF
-	TRBV11-3	TRBD2	TRBJ2-3	TGTGCCAGCAGCTTCGCTAGCGGGACCACAGATACGCAGTATTTT	CASSFASGTTDTQYF
few	TRBV7-2	-	TRBJ2-7	TGTGCCAGCAGCTTATGGGAAGCGGGTTCCTACGAGCAGTACTTC	CASSLWEAGSYEQYF
-	TRBV6-1	-	TRBJ1-2	TGTGCCAGCACTGAGGCGGGCCTCTATGGCTACACCTTC	CASTEAGLYGYTF
-	TRBV15	TRBD2	TRBJ2-3	TGTGCCACCAGCAGAGTTCCAGCGGGAGGGCCCTCAGATACGCAGTATTTT	CATSRVPAGGPSDTQYF
-	TRBV12-3/TRBV12-4	-	TRBJ1-4	TGTGCCAGCAGTTTCCTCTTCGGGGTGATATCTGGAACTAATGAAAAACTGTTTTTT	CASSFLFGVISGTNEKLFF
once	TRBV20-1	-	TRBJ1-6	TGCAGTGCTGGACGCCCAAATAATTCACCCCTCCACTTT	CSAGRPNNSPLHF
few	TRBV2	-	TRBJ2-3	TGTGCCAGCAGTCGCCTAGGGGACACAGATACGCAGTATTTT	CASSRLGDTDTQYF
-	TRBV29-1	-	TRBJ2-7	TGCAGCGTTGAAGATGAGGCGCCCAGCTCCTACGAGCAGTACTTC	CSVEDEAPSSYEQYF
few	TRBV12-3/TRBV12-4	-	TRBJ2-2	TGTGCCAGCAGTTTACCCCCCGGGGAGCTGTTTTTT	CASSLPPGELFF
-	TRBV24-1	-	TRBJ2-2	TGTGCCACCCTGTCCAGGAACACCGGGGAGCTGTTTTTT	CATLSRNTGELFF
-	TRBV20-1	-	TRBJ2-1	TGCAGTTCCCTTGGCCGGGACAGAAGGACTAGTTGGGATGAGCAGTTCTTC	CSSLGRDRRTSWDEQFF
-	TRBV11-3	-	TRBJ2-1	TGTGCCAGCAGCCAGGACACCAATGAGCAGTTCTTC	CASSQDTNEQFF
-	TRBV5-1	-	TRBJ1-6	TGCGCCAGCAGCTTGGATCAGGGGAGGAATTCACCCCTCCACTTT	CASSLDQGRNSPLHF
many	TRBV12-3/TRBV12-4	TRBD1	TRBJ1-6	TGTGCCAGCAGTTTACGACAGGGAGTGGATTCACCCCTCCACTTT	CASSLRQGVDSPLHF
-	TRBV20-1	TRBD2	TRBJ2-7	TGCAGTGCTACCGCGGGACTAGTATACTACGAGCAGTACTTC	CSATAGLVYYEQYF
-	TRBV28	-	TRBJ2-1	TGTGCCAGCAGCCAGGTCCATGAGCAGTTCTTC	CASSQVHEQFF
few	TRBV4-2	-	TRBJ1-2	TGTGCCAGCAGCCAACTGGAGGGAGGGGGCTACACCTTC	CASSQLEGGGYTF
-	TRBV4-1	TRBD2	TRBJ2-1	TGCGCCAGCAGCCAAGATCCGCCAGCGGGGGCGGGAGTCTCCTACAATGAGCAGTTCTTC	CASSQDPPAGAGVSYNEQFF
few	TRBV4-2	TRBD1	TRBJ1-2	TGTGCCAGCAGCGCCCAACAGGGGAGCTATGGCTACACCTTC	CASSAQQGSYGYTF
few	TRBV27	-	TRBJ2-5	TGTGCCAGCAGTGCGACTAGTTGGGAGACCCAGTACTTC	CASSATSWETQYF
-	TRBV12-3/TRBV12-4	TRBD1	TRBJ1-5	TGTGCCAGCAGTACCACAGGGGGCAATTATCAGCCCCAGCATTTT	CASSTTGGNYQPQHF
few	TRBV30	-	TRBJ2-7	TGTGCCTGGAAGGGGACAGCCGGGACTAGCGAGCAGTACTTC	CAWKGTAGTSEQYF
-	TRBV12-3/TRBV12-4	TRBD2	TRBJ2-7	TGTGCCAGCAGTCCGAGGACTAGCGGGAGCCACGAGCAGTACTTC	CASSPRTSGSHEQYF
-	TRBV29-1	-	TRBJ2-3	TGCAGCGTTGGAGGAGCTACGGGCACAGATACGCAGTATTTT	CSVGGATGTDTQYF
few	TRBV6-5	TRBD1	TRBJ2-7	TGTGCCAGCAGTTACCGAGGGACAGGGCTCTACGAGCAGTACTTC	CASSYRGTGLYEQYF